One and the same sample provided the 18 T cell receptor beta chains below, sequenced in a study of blood T cell repertoires in COVID-19 (dated by TCRdb to the early 2020s). To prepare the library, the immunoSEQ multiplex PCR assay was applied. TCRdb retrieved this table from immuneACCESS and kept in-frame rearrangements only. Not all clones are present; in checked studies, unresolved V genes account for under half, and no reason is known for the remainder. The sample table records approximately 75,000 clones; around 90% of these occur just once. The leading ten clones occupy 6.5% to 8.5% of the sample. Material: peripheral blood. These receptor sequences come from a human donor in a cohort sampled during active COVID-19.

The CDR3 DNA follows: TGCGCCAGCAGAGATTCGAGGACAGATACGCAGTATTTT. Translated, it gives CASRDSRTDTQYF. This chain connects TRBV4-3 to TRBJ2-3; D is unresolved. CDR1 and CDR2 (germline): LGHNA, YSLEER. Trimming shortened V by 6 bases and J by 3 bases, and 10 bases separated the two germline ends. The CDR3 is 13 amino acids.

The chain employs TRBV9 and TRBJ1-4; D gene ambiguous. This CDR3 contains 17 residues. Germline CDR1 SGDLS, CDR2 YYNGEE. Deletions cut 0 bases from V and 7 bases from J, with 19 bases between. This CDR3 reads CASSVDGGSGRGEKLFF. In nucleotides, the CDR3 is TGTGCCAGCAGCGTAGATGGCGGATCAGGCCGGGGTGAAAAACTGTTTTTT.

V gene TRBV12-3 or TRBV12-4 combines with J gene TRBJ1-5; D is unclear. V was shortened by 5 bases and J by 4 bases, with 9 bases between the two germline ends. The CDR3 loop spans 13 amino acids. The CDR3, as DNA: TGTGCCAGCAGTCCTAGTCGAAATCAGCCCCAGCATTTT. Translating gives CASSPSRNQPQHF.

The rearrangement uses TRBV18 and TRBJ1-2, with TRBD1 as a possible D gene (5 bases). With 2 bases removed from V and 5 bases from J, the gap between germline ends came to 12 bases. Germline CDR1 and CDR2: KGHSH and LQKENI. CDR3 length: 14 amino acids. This CDR3 reads CASSPTGTGYGYTF. CDR3 nucleotide sequence: TGTGCCAGCTCACCAACCGGGACTGGATATGGCTACACCTTC.

This clone has just one count. The V call is TRBV19, the J call TRBJ2-5, with TRBD2 matching 13 bases. This CDR3 is built from 17 residues. CDR1 is LNHDA and CDR2 is SQIVND in the germline V gene (reference sequence). The J segment lost 1 base and the V segment lost 5 bases, leaving 7 bases of the junction unmatched. CDR3 bases: TGTGCCAGTAGTTGGACTAGCGGGGGAAAATCCCAAGAGACCCAGTACTTC. Translated: CASSWTSGGKSQETQYF. Full variable domain (missing parts from reference TRBV19 and TRBJ2-5): DGGITQSPKYLFRKEGQNVTLSCEQNLNHDAMYWYRQDPGQGLRLIYYSQIVNDFQKGDIAEGYSVSREKKESFPLTVTSAQKNPTAFYLCASSWTSGGKSQETQYFGPGTRLLVL.

The chain has TRBV28 and TRBJ2-7; 8 nucleotides match TRBD1. This CDR3 spans 18 amino acids. With 6 bases clipped from V and 0 bases from J, the junction kept 16 bases outside the gene matches. Germline V CDR1 and CDR2: MDHEN, SYDVKM. CDR3 protein: CASRLTGTGRLGSYEQYF. In nucleotides, the CDR3 is TGTGCCAGCAGGCTCACCGGGACAGGTCGTCTGGGCTCCTACGAGCAGTACTTC.

The chain links TRBV7-2 to TRBJ2-7; D remains unclear. Germline V gives CDR1 SGHTA, CDR2 FQGNSA. With 5 bases removed from V and 1 base from J, the gap between germline ends came to 21 bases. CDR3 size: 17 residues. The CDR3 DNA reads TGTGCCAGCAGCCCAACCGCCTCCGTCACTGTTTCCTACGAGCAGTACTTC. Amino acid sequence: CASSPTASVTVSYEQYF.

The rearrangement links TRBV3-1 (or the pseudogene TRBV3-2) to TRBJ2-1; 10 bases map to TRBD2. V was pared by 0 bases and J by 7 bases, with 9 bases of the junction left unmatched. The CDR3 loop spans 17 amino acids. In germline, CDR1 is LGHDT, CDR2 YNNKEL (reference sequence). DNA for the CDR3: TGTGCCAGCAGCCAAGATCTAAGCGGGGGGGCAGGAAATGAGCAGTTCTTC. Protein sequence: CASSQDLSGGAGNEQFF.

The chain is built from TRBV9 and TRBJ1-4; 8 positions match TRBD1. The length of the CDR3 is 16 residues. The V gene's germline CDR1 is SGDLS and CDR2 YYNGEE. The ends lost 0 bases at V and 8 bases at J; junction bases unmatched: 9. The CDR3 DNA reads as TGTGCCAGCAGCGTAGGCCAAACAGGGGGGAGGGAAAAACTGTTTTTT. Encoded protein: CASSVGQTGGREKLFF.

The chain carries TRBV5-1 and TRBJ1-2; tentative D call: TRBD1 (5 bases). The germline V gene encodes CDR1 SGHRS and CDR2 YFSETQ. The germline V and J ends were trimmed by 0 bases and 2 bases, with 11 bases remaining between them. The CDR3 extends over 15 amino acids. The chain's CDR3 is CASSLGAGWNYGYTF. CDR3 DNA: TGCGCCAGCAGCTTGGGGGCAGGGTGGAACTATGGCTACACCTTC.

This clone was picked up one time. The V gene is TRBV7-9, the J gene TRBJ2-7, with D possibly matching TRBD1 (6 bases). The germline V gene encodes CDR1 SEHNR and CDR2 FQNEAQ (reference sequence). There are 15 residues in the CDR3. V was pared by 5 bases and J by 1 base, with 15 bases between. The chain's CDR3 is CASSPRGRPSYEQYF. In nucleotides, the CDR3 is TGTGCCAGCAGCCCGAGGGGGAGACCTTCCTACGAGCAGTACTTC.

The gene calls are TRBV27 and TRBJ1-4, with D possibly being TRBD1 (6 bases). This CDR3 spans 14 amino acids. Germline CDR1 MNHEY, CDR2 SMNVEV (reference sequence). With 4 bases removed from V and 5 bases from J, the gap between germline ends came to 11 bases. In nucleotides, the CDR3 is TGTGCCAGCAGTTCGAGGACAGACAATGAAAAACTGTTTTTT. Translation: CASSSRTDNEKLFF.

This clone was recorded only once. The chain joins TRBV3-1 (or the pseudogene TRBV3-2) to TRBJ2-5, with D possibly TRBD2 on 5 matching bases. Trimming removed 0 bases from V and 5 bases from J, with 16 bases in between. There are 16 residues in the CDR3. Germline lookup yields CDR1 LGHDT and CDR2 YNNKEL (reference sequence). The CDR3 DNA reads TGTGCCAGCAGCCAAGATCTAACTAGTATGTCTGAGACCCAGTACTTC. Translated: CASSQDLTSMSETQYF.

CDR3 protein: CASSQDREQYF. The CDR3 DNA reads as TGTGCCAGCAGCCAAGATCGCGAGCAGTACTTC. The chain employs TRBV3-1 (or the pseudogene TRBV3-2) and TRBJ2-7; D remains ambiguous. The CDR3 has 11 amino acids. Germline CDR1 LGHDT, CDR2 YNNKEL (reference sequence). V was clipped by 0 bases and J by 6 bases, with 3 bases between them.

The chain recombines TRBV6-2 or TRBV6-3 with TRBJ1-2, with D unclear. The CDR3 is 18 residues long. Germline loops: CDR1 MNHEY, CDR2 SVGEGT. Trimming took 1 base from V and 6 from J, leaving 24 bases between them. The CDR3 nucleotides are TGTGCCAGCAGTTACTTAACATTGAGGGCAGGAGTCGAAAATGGCTACACCTTC. Protein: CASSYLTLRAGVENGYTF.

This chain uses TRBV29-1 with TRBJ2-7; D possibly corresponds to TRBD2 (5 bases). This CDR3 has 11 amino acids. With 7 bases removed from V and 4 bases from J, the gap between germline ends came to 11 bases. CDR1 and CDR2 from the germline V gene are SQVTM and ANQGSEA. The CDR3 region has the DNA TGCAGCGCCGGGGAAGGGTACGAGCAGTACTTC. Amino acid sequence: CSAGEGYEQYF.

The chain couples TRBV5-1 to TRBJ2-1, with TRBD2 identical over 9 bases. V gave up 6 bases and J gave up 9 bases; unmatched junction bases: 13. CDR1 is SGHRS, CDR2 YFSETQ, per germline. The CDR3 extends over 15 amino acids. CDR3 sequence reads: CASTLGGGAIGEQFF. CDR3 coding DNA: TGCGCCAGCACCCTGGGCGGGGGGGCGATAGGTGAGCAGTTCTTC.

The chain recombines TRBV3-1 (or the pseudogene TRBV3-2) with TRBJ1-4; TRBD1 matches 9 bases. The germline CDR1 and CDR2 sequences are LGHDT and YNNKEL (reference sequence). This CDR3 spans 19 amino acids. Trimming cost V 1 base and J 7 bases; bases outside gene matches: 16. The CDR3 here is CASSQARGQGRFPSEKLFF. CDR3 DNA: TGTGCCAGCAGCCAAGCTAGGGGACAGGGCCGTTTCCCGTCTGAAAAACTGTTTTTT.